The rows below give T cell receptor beta chains drawn from one sample of a study of T cell responses to AZD1222 COVID-19 vaccine. Here immunoSEQ multiplex PCR was the method, and the copy in TCRdb shows in-frame clones only, minus some. The data show 130,000 to 150,000 clones, roughly 90% seen once. Sequences were derived from peripheral blood, sampled on day 0 of AZD1222 vaccination. The origin of the receptors is an adult in good health. Both conserved end residues are part of each CDR3. The D gene is left open where the match is weak. For some rows the clone size is stated as once, few or many, or as a class when expanded; others skip it.

TRBV30	TRBD1	.	TRBJ2-3	CAWRAGTGLTDTQYF	TGTGCCTGGAGGGCCGGGACAGGGCTCACAGATACGCAGTATTTT
TRBV13	TRBD2	.	TRBJ2-3	CASSSGLAGVTTIDTQYF	TGTGCCAGCAGCTCGGGACTAGCGGGAGTTACTACGATAGATACGCAGTATTTT
TRBV6-5	.	.	TRBJ2-7	CASSSGQTEQYF	TGTGCCAGCAGTTCAGGACAGACCGAGCAGTACTTC
TRBV24-1	TRBD1	once	TRBJ2-1	CATADRGDDNEQFF	TGTGCCACCGCTGACAGGGGTGACGACAATGAGCAGTTCTTC
TRBV28	.	.	TRBJ1-4	CASSFTREGEKLFF	TGTGCCAGCAGTTTTACTCGGGAGGGTGAAAAACTGTTTTTT
TRBV24-1	TRBD1	.	TRBJ2-1	CATSDFRDRVGSNEQFF	TGTGCCACCAGTGACTTCCGGGACAGGGTTGGTAGCAATGAGCAGTTCTTC
TRBV6-5	TRBD2	.	TRBJ2-2	CASSQRTRSTGELFF	TGTGCCAGCAGTCAGCGGACTAGATCCACCGGGGAGCTGTTTTTT
TRBV3-1/TRBV3-2	.	.	TRBJ2-7	CASSRAGGNEQYF	TGTGCCAGCAGCCGGGCAGGGGGGAACGAGCAGTACTTC
TRBV5-4	.	.	TRBJ2-5	CASSLARTAKETQYF	TGTGCCAGCAGCTTGGCACGGACAGCGAAAGAGACCCAGTACTTC
TRBV19	.	.	TRBJ1-3	CASTPSGGDTIYF	TGTGCCAGTACCCCGTCCGGGGGAGACACCATATATTTT
TRBV7-9	.	.	TRBJ2-1	CASSLGRDIEQFF	TGTGCCAGCAGCTTAGGGAGGGACATTGAGCAGTTCTTC
TRBV30	.	.	TRBJ1-5	CAWSGDGVTPPQHF	TGTGCCTGGAGTGGGGACGGGGTTACCCCGCCCCAGCATTTT
TRBV7-2	TRBD2	.	TRBJ2-7	CASSSGLADLYEQYF	TGTGCCAGCAGCTCGGGACTAGCGGATCTCTACGAGCAGTACTTC
TRBV13	.	.	TRBJ2-7	CASSLLRSSYEQYF	TGTGCCAGCAGCTTACTGCGAAGCTCCTACGAGCAGTACTTC
TRBV4-2	TRBD2	.	TRBJ2-2	CASSQGWERGTGELFF	TGTGCCAGCAGCCAAGGGTGGGAGCGGGGCACCGGGGAGCTGTTTTTT
TRBV9	.	.	TRBJ2-7	CASSDGGGPSYEQYF	TGTGCCAGCTCTGACGGCGGGGGCCCGTCCTACGAGCAGTACTTC
TRBV29-1	.	.	TRBJ2-5	CSVGLRGRLGETQYF	TGCAGCGTTGGCCTGCGCGGCAGGTTGGGAGAGACCCAGTACTTC
TRBV5-1	.	.	TRBJ2-7	CASSLDSGLSYEQYF	TGCGCCAGCAGCTTGGACTCAGGGCTCTCCTACGAGCAGTACTTC
TRBV30	TRBD1	.	TRBJ1-1	CAWRRTGMNTEAFF	TGTGCCTGGAGGCGGACAGGTATGAACACTGAAGCTTTCTTT
TRBV7-3	.	.	TRBJ1-2	CASSPSGISNYGYTF	TGTGCCAGCAGCCCTAGTGGTATTTCGAACTATGGCTACACCTTC
TRBV7-2	.	.	TRBJ2-7	CASSPKGGTTGQYF	TGTGCCAGCAGCCCTAAGGGGGGGACGACGGGGCAGTACTTC
TRBV7-9	.	.	TRBJ1-2	CASSLSATNYGYTF	TGTGCCAGCAGCTTGTCAGCGACTAACTATGGCTACACCTTC
TRBV9	TRBD2	.	TRBJ2-7	CASSVDSSGSVEQYF	TGTGCCAGCAGCGTAGATTCCAGCGGGAGCGTCGAACAGTACTTC
TRBV6-5	.	.	TRBJ1-1	CASTLLGGHTEAFF	TGTGCCAGCACCTTACTCGGGGGGCACACTGAAGCTTTCTTT
TRBV5-1	.	.	TRBJ2-5	CASSLGRAGETQYF	TGCGCCAGCAGCTTGGGGAGGGCAGGGGAGACCCAGTACTTC
TRBV29-1	.	.	TRBJ2-5	CSVDSLQETQYF	TGCAGCGTTGACAGCCTTCAAGAGACCCAGTACTTC
TRBV30	.	.	TRBJ1-1	CAGKRGGRVTEAFF	TGTGCCGGAAAAAGGGGGGGTCGTGTAACTGAAGCTTTCTTT
TRBV19	TRBD1	.	TRBJ1-1	CASSSFHRGLNTEAFF	TGTGCCAGTAGTTCGTTTCACAGGGGATTGAACACTGAAGCTTTCTTT
TRBV6-2/TRBV6-3	.	.	TRBJ2-7	CASSHGIATYEQYF	TGTGCCAGCAGTCACGGGATAGCTACCTACGAGCAGTACTTC
TRBV18	TRBD1	few	TRBJ1-2	CASSDRDEGYTF	TGTGCCAGCTCGGACAGGGATGAGGGCTACACCTTC
TRBV28	.	.	TRBJ2-6	CASSGGGASPYSGANVLTF	TGTGCCAGTTCTGGGGGGGGCGCGAGCCCTTACTCTGGGGCCAACGTCCTGACTTTC
TRBV5-1	.	.	TRBJ2-3	CASSLDWADTQYF	TGCGCCAGCAGCTTGGATTGGGCAGATACGCAGTATTTT
TRBV5-4	TRBD2	.	TRBJ2-3	CASAGAGGPDTQYF	TGTGCCAGCGCGGGGGCGGGAGGTCCAGATACGCAGTATTTT
TRBV27	.	.	TRBJ2-4	CASSPYVVIQYF	TGTGCCAGCAGCCCGTACGTAGTCATTCAGTACTTC
TRBV7-9	.	once	TRBJ1-3	CASSALGEGNTIYF	TGTGCCAGCAGCGCACTGGGGGAAGGAAACACCATATATTTT
TRBV11-2	TRBD1	.	TRBJ2-7	CASSLAPDRALYF	TGTGCCAGCAGCTTAGCCCCGGACAGGGCCTTGTACTTC
TRBV18	TRBD1	.	TRBJ2-7	CASSPNRGSYEQYF	TGTGCCAGCTCACCAAACAGGGGGTCCTACGAGCAGTACTTC
TRBV30	TRBD2	.	TRBJ2-7	CAWASGRAGSSYEQYF	TGTGCCTGGGCCAGCGGGAGGGCCGGTAGCTCCTACGAGCAGTACTTC
TRBV6-6	.	.	TRBJ1-5	CASSYQFRTNQPQHF	TGTGCCAGCAGTTACCAGTTCAGGACAAATCAGCCCCAGCATTTT
TRBV7-6	.	.	TRBJ1-3	CASSLERGARGNTIYF	TGTGCCAGCAGCTTAGAGCGGGGGGCGCGAGGAAACACCATATATTTT
TRBV2	.	few	TRBJ2-7	CATDTRGYEQYF	TGTGCCACCGACACTAGGGGCTACGAGCAGTACTTC
TRBV18	.	once	TRBJ1-4	CASSPFRTDVGEKLFF	TGTGCCAGCTCACCCTTTAGGACAGATGTCGGTGAAAAACTGTTTTTT
TRBV29-1	.	.	TRBJ2-3	CSVRRGRGITDTQYF	TGCAGCGTACGAAGAGGGAGGGGGATAACAGATACGCAGTATTTT
TRBV5-1	.	.	TRBJ2-5	CASSFEGGETQYF	TGCGCCAGCAGCTTCGAAGGGGGAGAGACCCAGTACTTC
TRBV7-3	.	.	TRBJ2-2	CASSSLNTGELFF	TGTGCCAGCAGCTCCCTCAACACCGGGGAGCTGTTTTTT
TRBV28	.	.	TRBJ2-1	CASSFFGIRYYNEQFF	TGTGCCAGCAGTTTTTTTGGTATTAGATACTACAATGAGCAGTTCTTC
TRBV27	TRBD2	.	TRBJ2-7	CASMRGRLAGADEQYF	TGTGCCAGCATGAGGGGCCGACTAGCGGGAGCGGACGAGCAGTACTTC
TRBV5-5	.	.	TRBJ1-4	CASSLDRRNEKLFF	TGTGCCAGCAGCTTGGACCGGAGGAATGAAAAACTGTTTTTT
TRBV19	.	.	TRBJ1-3	CASSIRPSSGNTIYF	TGTGCCAGTAGTATCCGGCCGAGCTCTGGAAACACCATATATTTT
TRBV18	.	.	TRBJ2-7	CASSPDSYEQYF	TGTGCCAGCTCACCGGACTCCTACGAGCAGTACTTC
TRBV7-9	TRBD1	.	TRBJ1-2	CASSPGGGSYTF	TGTGCCAGCAGCCCAGGGGGAGGGAGCTACACCTTC
TRBV11-3	.	.	TRBJ1-3	CASSRGAGDENTIYF	TGTGCCAGCAGCCGCGGTGCAGGGGACGAAAACACCATATATTTT
TRBV10-3	.	once	TRBJ1-3	CAISAPSDSNSGNTIYF	TGTGCCATCAGTGCCCCCTCGGACAGCAACTCTGGAAACACCATATATTTT
TRBV4-2	.	.	TRBJ1-2	CASSQDFHSINGYTF	TGTGCCAGCAGCCAAGATTTTCACAGCATAAATGGCTACACCTTC
TRBV5-1	TRBD1	.	TRBJ1-2	CASSLQGIISYGYTF	TGCGCCAGCAGCCTACAGGGGATCATTAGCTATGGCTACACCTTC
TRBV19	TRBD1	.	TRBJ2-5	CASIRSQGFGETQYF	TGTGCCAGTATACGATCACAGGGGTTCGGAGAGACCCAGTACTTC
TRBV5-6	.	.	TRBJ1-3	CASSRTGSGNTIYF	TGTGCCAGCAGCCGGACGGGAAGTGGAAACACCATATATTTT
TRBV28	.	.	TRBJ2-1	CASRGGFYNEQFF	TGTGCCAGCAGGGGGGGATTCTACAATGAGCAGTTCTTC
TRBV6-1	TRBD1	.	TRBJ2-7	CASSENRGRAFEQYF	TGTGCCAGCAGTGAGAACAGGGGCAGAGCCTTCGAGCAGTACTTC
TRBV7-8	TRBD1	.	TRBJ2-1	CASSRDRVRNEQFF	TGTGCCAGCAGCCGAGACAGGGTCAGGAATGAGCAGTTCTTC